The 17 T cell receptor beta chains reported below all come from one sample, sequenced in a study of Tregs in tolerant kidney transplant recipients. Mixed chimerism was transient after nonmyeloablative marrow transplants from related graft donors. Measured with immunoSEQ multiplex PCR; TCRdb has only the in-frame clones, and not every one. This table has about 64,000 clones, more than 75% appearing once. The source material was CD4+ T cells from blood (PBMCs), sampled 6 months after the transplant. These receptors all stem from a human patient who received a combined kidney and bone marrow transplant. Part of the T cells may come from the graft donor.

The rearrangement joins TRBV7-9 to TRBJ2-1, with 12 bases identical to TRBD2. J lost 7 bases, V lost 5 bases, and 9 bases had no gene match. The CDR3 contains 16 residues. The germline gives CDR1 SEHNR, CDR2 FQNEAQ (reference sequence). CDR3 region: CASSPRLAGDGNEQFF. The DNA of the CDR3 is TGTGCCAGCAGCCCACGACTAGCGGGGGACGGGAATGAGCAGTTCTTC.

As for this clone: One end of the junction is discordant with germline, which a read error may explain. The rearrangement joins TRBV7-2 to TRBJ1-1; D gene ambiguous. Germline values: CDR1 SGHTA, CDR2 FQGNSA. The length of the CDR3 is 13 residues. This CDR3 reads CASSLARGPEASF. In nucleotides, the CDR3 is TGTGCCAGCAGCTTAGCGAGAGGTCCTGAAGCTTCCTTT. Complete variable domain (other parts from reference TRBV7-2 and TRBJ1-1): GAGVSQSPSNKVTEKGKDVELRCDPISGHTALYWYRQSLGQGLEFLIYFQGNSAPDKSGLPSDRFSAERTGGSVSTLTIQRTQQEDSAVYLCASSLARGPEASFGQGTRLTVV.

This clone was seen once. The chain links TRBV5-1 to TRBJ2-5; TRBD2 is a possible D gene (5 bases). Germline V CDR1 and CDR2: SGHRS, YFSETQ. The V gene lost 4 bases and the J gene lost 1 base, with 11 bases spanning the gap. The CDR3 loop spans 14 amino acids. The CDR3 here is CASSPAGLQETQYF. In DNA form, the CDR3 reads TGCGCCAGCAGCCCGGCGGGCCTCCAAGAGACCCAGTACTTC.

This clone appeared once. The gene calls are TRBV7-2 and TRBJ2-1; the match to TRBD2 covers 7 bases. This CDR3 region has 13 residues. Germline CDR1 and CDR2: SGHTA and FQGNSA. The J segment lost 8 bases and the V segment lost 5 bases, leaving 6 bases of the junction unmatched. In DNA, the CDR3 is TGTGCCAGCAGCCTGATGGGAGGGGATGAGCAGTTCTTC. Translating it yields CASSLMGGDEQFF.

The chain combines TRBV7-2 with TRBJ2-7; 10 bases fit TRBD2. Looked up from germline, CDR1 is SGHTA and CDR2 is FQGNSA. This CDR3 is 17 amino acids long. The ends lost 5 bases at V and 0 bases at J; junction bases unmatched: 10. CDR3 region: CASSPVGLAGDSYEQYF. DNA for the CDR3: TGTGCCAGCAGCCCAGTAGGGCTAGCGGGGGACTCCTACGAGCAGTACTTC. The complete variable domain, with remaining parts taken from reference TRBV7-2 and TRBJ2-7, reads GAGVSQSPSNKVTEKGKDVELRCDPISGHTALYWYRQSLGQGLEFLIYFQGNSAPDKSGLPSDRFSAERTGGSVSTLTIQRTQQEDSAVYLCASSPVGLAGDSYEQYFGPGTRLTVT.

The chain uses TRBV18 and TRBJ1-6, with D possibly being TRBD1 (6 bases). The V gene lost 1 base and the J gene lost 7 bases, with 17 bases spanning the gap. The length of the CDR3 is 17 residues. Germline CDR1 reads KGHSH; CDR2 reads LQKENI. The CDR3 loop reads CASSPLHPGQGNSPLHF. The DNA of the CDR3 is TGTGCCAGCTCACCACTGCATCCGGGACAAGGGAATTCACCCCTCCACTTT. Based on the CDR3 plus reference TRBV18 and TRBJ1-6, the full variable domain is NAGVMQNPRHLVRRRGQEARLRCSPMKGHSHVYWYRQLPEEGLKFMVYLQKENIIDESGMPKERFSAEFPKEGPSILRIQQVVRGDSAAYFCASSPLHPGQGNSPLHFGNGTRLTVT.

The chain is built from TRBV2 and TRBJ2-7; TRBD2 is a possible D gene (6 bases). Germline CDR1 reads SNHLY; CDR2 reads FYNNEI. The CDR3 spans 12 residues. The V end was cut by 4 bases, the J end by 6 bases, with 10 bases between. This chain's CDR3 is CASSVKAGEQYF. The CDR3 DNA reads TGTGCCAGCAGTGTTAAAGCGGGCGAGCAGTACTTC.

The chain recombines TRBV7-9 with TRBJ1-1; TRBD1 is a possible D gene (5 bases). V was shortened by 5 bases and J by 2 bases, with 9 bases between the two germline ends. CDR3 length equals 13 residues. Germline V CDR1 and CDR2: SEHNR, FQNEAQ (reference sequence). The DNA for the CDR3 is TGTGCCAGCAGCCGCAGGGAAAACACTGAAGCTTTCTTT. Translating gives CASSRRENTEAFF.

The chain joins TRBV11-2 to TRBJ1-1; possible D gene TRBD1, 5 bases. Germline-derived CDR1 and CDR2 are SGHAT and FQNNGV. Trimming cost V 0 bases and J 5 bases, with 10 bases left between them. The CDR3 runs 14 residues. CDR3 protein: CASSLEDSRTEAFF. CDR3 bases: TGTGCCAGCAGCTTAGAAGACAGTAGAACTGAAGCTTTCTTT.

The rearrangement uses TRBV7-2 and TRBJ2-5, with 14 bases identical to TRBD2. Germline V gene data show CDR1 as SGHTA and CDR2 as FQGNSA. The CDR3 spans 15 residues. Losses at the gene ends were 5 bases for V and 3 bases for J; bases not matched to a gene: 2. DNA for the CDR3: TGTGCCAGCAGCAAGACTAGCGGGGGGGAAGAGACCCAGTACTTC. It translates to CASSKTSGGEETQYF.

J is TRBJ2-1 and V is TRBV10-3; 9 nucleotides agree with TRBD1. Germline values: CDR1 ENHRY, CDR2 SYGVKD. This CDR3 spans 16 amino acids. V was clipped by 3 bases and J by 4 bases; unmatched bases: 7. CDR3 DNA sequence: TGTGCCATCAGTGACGTTTTGGACAGGGGATACAATGAGCAGTTCTTC. It specifies CAISDVLDRGYNEQFF.

This clone was recorded only once. V usage is TRBV7-8 and J usage is TRBJ1-4, with a weak D call TRBD1 (5 bases). Germline CDR1 and CDR2: SGHVS and FQNEAQ. Trimming removed 0 bases from V and 7 bases from J, with 9 bases in between. This CDR3 has 14 residues. The CDR3 here is CASSLATRGEKLFF. The CDR3 coding sequence is TGTGCCAGCAGCTTAGCAACAAGGGGTGAAAAACTGTTTTTT.

This chain links TRBV10-3 with TRBJ2-1; 15 bases are a match to TRBD2. Per germline, CDR1 ENHRY and CDR2 SYGVKD. The CDR3 runs to 15 residues. The J segment lost 10 bases and the V segment lost 4 bases, leaving 5 bases of the junction unmatched. CDR3 DNA sequence: TGTGCCATCAGTGCAGGGACTAGCGGGGGGTACGAGCAGTTCTTC. Protein: CAISAGTSGGYEQFF.

This clone was picked up one time. The chain is built from TRBV7-9 and TRBJ2-7, with D possibly being TRBD1 (5 bases). V was clipped by 4 bases and J by 0 bases, with 19 bases between them. In germline, CDR1 is SEHNR, CDR2 FQNEAQ (reference sequence). This CDR3 region has 17 residues. The CDR3 sequence is CASSSPRGKTDSYEQYF. The CDR3 nucleotides read TGTGCCAGCAGCTCCCCAAGGGGAAAGACGGACTCCTACGAGCAGTACTTC.

V is TRBV7-9 and J is TRBJ1-4; D unresolved. V lost 4 bases, J lost 3 bases, and 15 bases lay in between. This CDR3 has 16 residues. Germline V gives CDR1 SEHNR, CDR2 FQNEAQ (reference sequence). CDR3 in DNA: TGTGCCAGCAGCTCGAACAACGGGCGGGCTAATGAAAAACTGTTTTTT. Its translation: CASSSNNGRANEKLFF.

The gene calls are TRBV7-9 and TRBJ1-6, with D tentatively TRBD1 (5 bases). V shed 1 base and J shed 7 bases, with 8 bases lying between them. CDR1 and CDR2 from the germline V gene are SEHNR and FQNEAQ (reference sequence). The CDR3 is 14 amino acids. The DNA for the CDR3 is TGTGCCAGCAGCTTAGGGACACAGAATTCACCCCTCCACTTT. Protein: CASSLGTQNSPLHF.

This rearrangement joins TRBV5-1 to TRBJ1-6, with D possibly matching TRBD1 (5 bases). Germline V CDR1 and CDR2: SGHRS, YFSETQ. V gave up 5 bases and J gave up 4 bases, with 19 bases separating them. CDR3 size: 17 residues. CDR3 nucleotides: TGCGCCAGCAGACAAATCACAGGAGAACGATATAATTCACCCCTCCACTTT. It specifies CASRQITGERYNSPLHF.